The clone carrying this T cell receptor beta chain was counted many times. What it binds is not known. These data originate in a study of T-cell reconstitution after alpha-beta-depleted transplantation in children. Overall study results and limits: Approximately two months post-transplant, alpha-beta T cells reportedly originated from several hundred expanded graft clones.

Unique molecular identifiers were incorporated during preparation of the TCRbeta library. MiXCR was run by TCRdb on the PCR reads, yielding one entry per CDR3 protein. The repertoire holds hundreds of thousands of distinct CDR3 sequences, with roughly 13% as singletons. Trimming took off 7 bases at V and 6 bases at J, with 14 bases between the two ends. Germline lookup yields CDR1 SQVTM and CDR2 ANQGSEA. The CDR3 is 12 residues long. J is TRBJ2-3 and V is TRBV29-1; perhaps TRBD2 as D (5 bases). The receptor was derived from a girl aged 2-10 years with congenital amegakaryocytic thrombocytopenia, due to receive a stem cell transplant. The material sequenced was PBMCs, taken before TCRalphabeta/CD19-depleted stem cell transplant. The CDR3 region is CSELEGADTQYF. CDR3 nucleotides: TGCAGCGAACTAGAGGGAGCGGATACGCAGTATTTT.